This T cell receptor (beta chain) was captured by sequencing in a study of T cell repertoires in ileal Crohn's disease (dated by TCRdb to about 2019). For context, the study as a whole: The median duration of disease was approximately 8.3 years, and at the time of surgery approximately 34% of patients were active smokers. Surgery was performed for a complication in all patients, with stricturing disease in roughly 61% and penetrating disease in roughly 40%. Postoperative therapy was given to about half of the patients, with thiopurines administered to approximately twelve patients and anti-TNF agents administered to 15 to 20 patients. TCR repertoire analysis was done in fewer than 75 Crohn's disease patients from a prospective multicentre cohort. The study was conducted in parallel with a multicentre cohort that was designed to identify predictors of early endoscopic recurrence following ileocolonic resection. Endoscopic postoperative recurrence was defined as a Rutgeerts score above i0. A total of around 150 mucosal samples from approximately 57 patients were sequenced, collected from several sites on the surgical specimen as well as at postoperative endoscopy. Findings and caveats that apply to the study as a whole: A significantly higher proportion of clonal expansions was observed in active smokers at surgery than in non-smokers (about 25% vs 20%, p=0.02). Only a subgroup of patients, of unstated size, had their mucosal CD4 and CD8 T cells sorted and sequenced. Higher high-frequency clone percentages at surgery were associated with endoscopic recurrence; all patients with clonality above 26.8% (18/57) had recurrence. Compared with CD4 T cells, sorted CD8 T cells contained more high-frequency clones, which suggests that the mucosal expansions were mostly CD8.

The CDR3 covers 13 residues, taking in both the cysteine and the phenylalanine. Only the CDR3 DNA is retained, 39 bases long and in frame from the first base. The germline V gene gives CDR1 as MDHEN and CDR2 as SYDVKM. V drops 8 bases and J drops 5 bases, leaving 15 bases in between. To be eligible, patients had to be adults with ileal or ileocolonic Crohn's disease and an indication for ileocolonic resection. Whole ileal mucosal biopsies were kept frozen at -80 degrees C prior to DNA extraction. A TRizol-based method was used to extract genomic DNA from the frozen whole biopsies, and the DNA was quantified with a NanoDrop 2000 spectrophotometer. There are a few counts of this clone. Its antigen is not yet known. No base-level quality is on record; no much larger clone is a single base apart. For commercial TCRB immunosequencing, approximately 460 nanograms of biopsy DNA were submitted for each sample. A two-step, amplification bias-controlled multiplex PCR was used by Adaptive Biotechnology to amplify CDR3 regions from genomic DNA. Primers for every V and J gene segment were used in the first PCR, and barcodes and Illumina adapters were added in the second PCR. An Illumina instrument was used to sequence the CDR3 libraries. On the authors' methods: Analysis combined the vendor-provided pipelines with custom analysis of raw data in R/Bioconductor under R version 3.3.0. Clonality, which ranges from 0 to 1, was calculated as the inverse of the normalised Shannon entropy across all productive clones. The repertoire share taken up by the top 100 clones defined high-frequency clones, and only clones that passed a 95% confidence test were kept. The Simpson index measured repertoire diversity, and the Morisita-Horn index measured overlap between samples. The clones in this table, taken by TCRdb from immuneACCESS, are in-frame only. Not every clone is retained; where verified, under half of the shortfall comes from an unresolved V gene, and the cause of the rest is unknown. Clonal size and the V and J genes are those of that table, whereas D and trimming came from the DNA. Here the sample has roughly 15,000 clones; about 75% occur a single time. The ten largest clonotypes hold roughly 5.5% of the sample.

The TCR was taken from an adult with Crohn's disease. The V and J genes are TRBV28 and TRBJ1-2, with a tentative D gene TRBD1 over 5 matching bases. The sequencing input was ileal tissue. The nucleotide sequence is TGTGCCAGCGGGTCCCAGGGCTCATATGGCTACACCTTC. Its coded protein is CASGSQGSYGYTF.